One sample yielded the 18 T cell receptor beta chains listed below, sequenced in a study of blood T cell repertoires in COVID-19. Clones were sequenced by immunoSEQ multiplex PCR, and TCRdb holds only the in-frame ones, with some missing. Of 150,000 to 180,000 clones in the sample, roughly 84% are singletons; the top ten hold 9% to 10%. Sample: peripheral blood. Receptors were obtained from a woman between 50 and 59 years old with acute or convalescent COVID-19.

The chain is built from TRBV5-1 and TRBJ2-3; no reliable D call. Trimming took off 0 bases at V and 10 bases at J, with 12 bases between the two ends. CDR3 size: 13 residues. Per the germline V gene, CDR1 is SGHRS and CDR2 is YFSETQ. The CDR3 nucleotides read TGCGCCAGCAGCTTGGCCGCCTATCGCTCGCAGTATTTT. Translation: CASSLAAYRSQYF.

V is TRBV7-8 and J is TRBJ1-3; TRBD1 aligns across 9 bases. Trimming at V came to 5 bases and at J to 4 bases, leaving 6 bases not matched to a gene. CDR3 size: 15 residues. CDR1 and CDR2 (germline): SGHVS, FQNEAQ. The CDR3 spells CASSMGQGGGNTIYF. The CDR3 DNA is TGTGCCAGCAGCATGGGACAGGGAGGGGGAAACACCATATATTTT. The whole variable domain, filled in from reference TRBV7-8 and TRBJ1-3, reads GAGVSQSPRYKVAKRGQDVALRCDPISGHVSLFWYQQALGQGPEFLTYFQNEAQLDKSGLPSDRFFAERPEGSVSTLKIQRTQQEDSAVYLCASSMGQGGGNTIYFGEGSWLTVV.

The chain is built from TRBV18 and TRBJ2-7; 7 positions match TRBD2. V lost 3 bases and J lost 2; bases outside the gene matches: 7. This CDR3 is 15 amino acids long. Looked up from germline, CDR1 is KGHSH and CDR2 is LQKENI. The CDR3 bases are TGTGCCAGCTCACCCTTTACTAGCGCTCCCTACGAGCAGTACTTC. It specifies CASSPFTSAPYEQYF. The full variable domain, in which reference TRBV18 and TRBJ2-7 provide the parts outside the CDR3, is NAGVMQNPRHLVRRRGQEARLRCSPMKGHSHVYWYRQLPEEGLKFMVYLQKENIIDESGMPKERFSAEFPKEGPSILRIQQVVRGDSAAYFCASSPFTSAPYEQYFGPGTRLTVT.

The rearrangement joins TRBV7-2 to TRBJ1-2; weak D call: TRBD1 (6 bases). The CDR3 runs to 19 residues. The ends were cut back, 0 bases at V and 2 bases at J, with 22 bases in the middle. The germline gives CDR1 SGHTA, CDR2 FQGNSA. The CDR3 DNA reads TGTGCCAGCAGCTTAGCGCGGGGGCTGCTGGGGGAAGAGAACTATGGCTACACCTTC. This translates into CASSLARGLLGEENYGYTF.

The CDR3 loop reads CASSAFHNSPLHF. The CDR3 nucleotides read TGTGCCAGTAGTGCGTTCCATAATTCACCCCTCCACTTT. This sequence joins TRBV19 and TRBJ1-6; no clear D gene. This CDR3 comprises 13 residues. Germline V gene sequence: CDR1 LNHDA, CDR2 SQIVND (reference sequence). V shed 5 bases and J shed 5 bases, with 7 bases lying between them.

CDR3 amino acids: CASSKVRQASGNTIYF. The CDR3 DNA sequence: TGTGCCAGCAGCAAAGTCCGACAGGCCTCTGGAAACACCATATATTTT. The V and J genes are TRBV21-1 and TRBJ1-3; the D call of TRBD1 is as the table states it, not checked on the DNA. TRBV21-1 represents a pseudogene. The CDR3 sequence is 16 residues long.

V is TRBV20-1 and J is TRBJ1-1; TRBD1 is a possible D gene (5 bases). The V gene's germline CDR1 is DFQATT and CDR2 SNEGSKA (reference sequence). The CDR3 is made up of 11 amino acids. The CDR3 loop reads CSSGLFTEAFF. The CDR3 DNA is TGCAGCTCAGGGTTGTTCACTGAAGCTTTCTTT.

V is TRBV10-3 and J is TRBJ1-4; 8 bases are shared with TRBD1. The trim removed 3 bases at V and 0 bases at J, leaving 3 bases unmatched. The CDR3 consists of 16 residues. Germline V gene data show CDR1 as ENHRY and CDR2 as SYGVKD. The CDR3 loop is CAISDPRGPTNEKLFF. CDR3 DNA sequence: TGTGCCATCAGTGACCCCAGGGGGCCAACTAATGAAAAACTGTTTTTT.

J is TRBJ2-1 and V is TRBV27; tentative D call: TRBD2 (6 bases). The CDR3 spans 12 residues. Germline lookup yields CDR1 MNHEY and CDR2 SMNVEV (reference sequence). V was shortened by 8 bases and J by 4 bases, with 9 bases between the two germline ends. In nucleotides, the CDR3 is TGTGCCAGCCGGGGAGGATACAATGAGCAGTTCTTC. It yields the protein CASRGGYNEQFF.

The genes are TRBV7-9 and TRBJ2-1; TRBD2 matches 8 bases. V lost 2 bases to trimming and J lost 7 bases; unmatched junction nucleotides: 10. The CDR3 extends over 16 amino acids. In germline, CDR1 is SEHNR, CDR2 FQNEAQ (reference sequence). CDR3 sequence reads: CASSLFSRRGGNEQFF. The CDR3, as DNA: TGTGCCAGCAGCTTATTTTCCCGTCGGGGGGGTAATGAGCAGTTCTTC.

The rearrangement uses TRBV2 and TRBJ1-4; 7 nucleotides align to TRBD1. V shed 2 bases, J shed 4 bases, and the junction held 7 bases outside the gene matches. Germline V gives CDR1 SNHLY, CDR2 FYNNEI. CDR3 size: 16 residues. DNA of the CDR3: TGTGCCAGCAGTGAAATGGGACAGCCAAATAATGAAAAACTGTTTTTT. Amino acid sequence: CASSEMGQPNNEKLFF.

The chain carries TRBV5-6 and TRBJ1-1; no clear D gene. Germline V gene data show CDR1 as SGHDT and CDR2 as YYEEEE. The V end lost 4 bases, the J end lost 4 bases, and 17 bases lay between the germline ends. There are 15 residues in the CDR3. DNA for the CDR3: TGTGCCAGCAGCCGAGGATCGGGGTGGATCACTGAAGCTTTCTTT. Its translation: CASSRGSGWITEAFF.

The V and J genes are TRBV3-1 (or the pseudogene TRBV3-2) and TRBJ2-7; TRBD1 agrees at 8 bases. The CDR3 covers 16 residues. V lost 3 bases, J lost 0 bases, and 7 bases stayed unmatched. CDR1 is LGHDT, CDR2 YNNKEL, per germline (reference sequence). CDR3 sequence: CASSQQGAVYSYEQYF. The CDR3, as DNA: TGTGCCAGCAGCCAGCAGGGGGCGGTTTACTCCTACGAGCAGTACTTC.

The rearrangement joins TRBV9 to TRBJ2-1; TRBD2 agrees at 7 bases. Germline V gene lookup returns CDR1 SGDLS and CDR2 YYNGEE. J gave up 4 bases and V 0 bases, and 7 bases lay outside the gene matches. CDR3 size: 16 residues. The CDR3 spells CASSVVAGAVYNEQFF. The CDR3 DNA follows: TGTGCCAGCAGCGTAGTCGCGGGAGCCGTATACAATGAGCAGTTCTTC.

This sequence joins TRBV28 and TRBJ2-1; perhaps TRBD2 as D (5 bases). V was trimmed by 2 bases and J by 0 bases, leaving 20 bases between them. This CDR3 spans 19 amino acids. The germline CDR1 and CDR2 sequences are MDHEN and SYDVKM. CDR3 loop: CASSLPWGRLTTSYNEQFF. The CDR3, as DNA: TGTGCCAGCAGTTTACCATGGGGTAGACTAACCACCTCCTACAATGAGCAGTTCTTC.

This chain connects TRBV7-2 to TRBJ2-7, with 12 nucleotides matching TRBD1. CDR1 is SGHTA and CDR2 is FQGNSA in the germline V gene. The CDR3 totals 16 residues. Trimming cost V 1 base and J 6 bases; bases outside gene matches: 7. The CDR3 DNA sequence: TGTGCCAGCAGCTTAGGGGCAGGGACAGGGGGCTTCGAGCAGTACTTC. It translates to CASSLGAGTGGFEQYF.

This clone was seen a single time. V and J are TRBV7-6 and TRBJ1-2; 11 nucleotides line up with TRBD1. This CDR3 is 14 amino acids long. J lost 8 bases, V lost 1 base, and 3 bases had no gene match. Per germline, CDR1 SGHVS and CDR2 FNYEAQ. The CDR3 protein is CASSLVGQGAGYTF. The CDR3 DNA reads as TGTGCCAGCAGCTTAGTTGGACAGGGGGCCGGCTACACCTTC.

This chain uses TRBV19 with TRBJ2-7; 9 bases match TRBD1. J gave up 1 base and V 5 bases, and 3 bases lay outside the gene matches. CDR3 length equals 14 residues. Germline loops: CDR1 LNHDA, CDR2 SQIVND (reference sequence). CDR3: CASSGTGQSYEQYF. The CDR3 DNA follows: TGTGCCAGTAGTGGGACAGGGCAGTCCTACGAGCAGTACTTC.